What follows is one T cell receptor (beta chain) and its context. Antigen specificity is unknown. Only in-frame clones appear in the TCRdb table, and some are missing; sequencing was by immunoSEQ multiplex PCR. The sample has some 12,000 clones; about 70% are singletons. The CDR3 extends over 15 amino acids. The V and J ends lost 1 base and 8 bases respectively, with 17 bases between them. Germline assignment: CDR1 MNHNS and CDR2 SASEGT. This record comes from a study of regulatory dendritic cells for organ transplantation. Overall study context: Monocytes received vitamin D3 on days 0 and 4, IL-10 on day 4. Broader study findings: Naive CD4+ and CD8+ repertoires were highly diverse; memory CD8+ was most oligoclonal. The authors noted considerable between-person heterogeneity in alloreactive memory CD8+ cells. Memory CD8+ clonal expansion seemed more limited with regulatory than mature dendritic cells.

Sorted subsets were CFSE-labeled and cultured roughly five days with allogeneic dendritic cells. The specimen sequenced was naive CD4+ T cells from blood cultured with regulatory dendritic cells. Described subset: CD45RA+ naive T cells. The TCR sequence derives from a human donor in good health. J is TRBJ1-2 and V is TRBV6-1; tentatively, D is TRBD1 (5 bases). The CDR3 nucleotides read TGTGCCAGCAGTGAAGAGGGCAGGGCCCCATACGGCTACACCTTC. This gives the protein CASSEEGRAPYGYTF.